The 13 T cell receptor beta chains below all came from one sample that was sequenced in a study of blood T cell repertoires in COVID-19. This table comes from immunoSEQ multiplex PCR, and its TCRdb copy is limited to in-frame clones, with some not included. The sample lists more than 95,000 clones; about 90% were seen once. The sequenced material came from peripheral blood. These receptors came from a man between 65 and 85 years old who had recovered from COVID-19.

The CDR3 here is CASSLEQGQPQHF. CDR3 bases: TGTGCCAGCAGCTTAGAGCAGGGTCAGCCCCAGCATTTT. The chain recombines TRBV7-9 with TRBJ1-5, with D tentatively TRBD1 (5 bases). The CDR3 sequence is 13 residues long. The germline CDR1 and CDR2 sequences are SEHNR and FQNEAQ (reference sequence). V was clipped by 1 base and J by 6 bases, with 7 bases between them.

In DNA form, the CDR3 reads TGTGCCAGCTCACCTCGGGTGAGGGACAGGGGGCTACGGGACACTGAAGCTTTCTTT. Its translation: CASSPRVRDRGLRDTEAFF. The rearrangement joins TRBV18 to TRBJ1-1; 12 nucleotides match TRBD1. Germline V gene lookup returns CDR1 KGHSH and CDR2 LQKENI. V lost 3 bases and J lost 3; bases outside the gene matches: 14. This CDR3 has 19 residues. The full variable domain, with the rest looked up from reference TRBV18 and TRBJ1-1, is NAGVMQNPRHLVRRRGQEARLRCSPMKGHSHVYWYRQLPEEGLKFMVYLQKENIIDESGMPKERFSAEFPKEGPSILRIQQVVRGDSAAYFCASSPRVRDRGLRDTEAFFGQGTRLTVV.

Written as DNA, the CDR3 is TGTGCCAGCAGCCCACGCGGTTTCGAAGCTTTCTTT. Its translation: CASSPRGFEAFF. This rearrangement joins TRBV6-5 to TRBJ1-1; D ambiguous. This CDR3 region has 12 residues. Germline V gene data show CDR1 as MNHEY and CDR2 as SVGAGI. V lost 6 bases to trimming and J lost 8 bases, with 13 bases between them.

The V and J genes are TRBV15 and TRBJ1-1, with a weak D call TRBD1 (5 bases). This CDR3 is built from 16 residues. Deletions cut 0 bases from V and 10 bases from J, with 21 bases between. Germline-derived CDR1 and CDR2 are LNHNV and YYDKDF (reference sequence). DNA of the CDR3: TGTGCCACCAGCAGAGATCGTGGAGGGGTGGTTAGGGGAGCTTTCTTT. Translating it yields CATSRDRGGVVRGAFF.

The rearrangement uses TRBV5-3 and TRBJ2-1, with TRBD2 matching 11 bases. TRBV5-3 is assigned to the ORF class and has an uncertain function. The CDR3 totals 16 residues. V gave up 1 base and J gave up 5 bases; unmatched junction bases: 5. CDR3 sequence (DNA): TGTGCCAGAAGCTTGTCACTAGCGGGGGATAACAATGAGCAGTTCTTC. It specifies CARSLSLAGDNNEQFF.

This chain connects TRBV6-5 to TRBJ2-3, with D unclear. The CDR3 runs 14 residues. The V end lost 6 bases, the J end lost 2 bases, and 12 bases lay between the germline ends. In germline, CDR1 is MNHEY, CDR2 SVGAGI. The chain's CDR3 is CASRQRRDTDTQYF. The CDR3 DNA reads TGTGCCAGCAGACAGAGACGTGACACAGATACGCAGTATTTT.

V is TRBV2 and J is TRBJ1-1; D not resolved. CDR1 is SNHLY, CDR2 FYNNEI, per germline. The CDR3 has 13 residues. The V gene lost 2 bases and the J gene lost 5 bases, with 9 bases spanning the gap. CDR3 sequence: CASSEISSTEAFF. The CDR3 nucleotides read TGTGCCAGCAGTGAAATTAGCAGTACTGAAGCTTTCTTT.

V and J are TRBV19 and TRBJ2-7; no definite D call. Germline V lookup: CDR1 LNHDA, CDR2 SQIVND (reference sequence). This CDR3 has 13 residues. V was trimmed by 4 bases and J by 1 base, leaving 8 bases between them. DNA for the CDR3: TGTGCCAGTAGTACCGCGAGGTCCTACGAGCAGTACTTC. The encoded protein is CASSTARSYEQYF.

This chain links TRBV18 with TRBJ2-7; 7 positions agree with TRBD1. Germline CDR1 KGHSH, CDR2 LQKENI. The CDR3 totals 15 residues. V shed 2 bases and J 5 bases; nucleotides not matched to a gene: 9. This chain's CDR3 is CASSPSTGSGHEQYF. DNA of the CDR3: TGTGCCAGCTCACCATCGACAGGGTCCGGTCACGAGCAGTACTTC.

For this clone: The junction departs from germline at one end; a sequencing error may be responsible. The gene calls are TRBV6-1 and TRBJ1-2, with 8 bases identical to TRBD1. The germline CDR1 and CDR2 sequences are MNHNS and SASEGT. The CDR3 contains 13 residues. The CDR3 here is CASSEALLRDRPF. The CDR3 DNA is TGTGCCAGCAGTGAAGCGTTATTAAGGGACAGGCCCTTC.

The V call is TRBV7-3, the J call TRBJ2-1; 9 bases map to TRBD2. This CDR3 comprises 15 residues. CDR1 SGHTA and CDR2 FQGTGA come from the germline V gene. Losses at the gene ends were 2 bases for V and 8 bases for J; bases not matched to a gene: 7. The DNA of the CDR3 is TGTGCCAGCAGCTTAGCGGGGGGGCCTCTTGATGAGCAGTTCTTC. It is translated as CASSLAGGPLDEQFF. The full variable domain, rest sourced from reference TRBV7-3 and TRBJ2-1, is GAGVSQTPSNKVTEKGKYVELRCDPISGHTALYWYRQSLGQGPEFLIYFQGTGAADDSGLPNDRFFAVRPEGSVSTLKIQRTERGDSAVYLCASSLAGGPLDEQFFGPGTRLTVL.

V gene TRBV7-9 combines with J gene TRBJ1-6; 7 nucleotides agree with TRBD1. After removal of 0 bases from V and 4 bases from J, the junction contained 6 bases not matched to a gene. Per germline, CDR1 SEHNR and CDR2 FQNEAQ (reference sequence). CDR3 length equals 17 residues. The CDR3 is CASSLAPPGQYNSPLHF. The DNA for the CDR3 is TGTGCCAGCAGCTTAGCCCCACCGGGACAGTATAATTCACCCCTCCACTTT.

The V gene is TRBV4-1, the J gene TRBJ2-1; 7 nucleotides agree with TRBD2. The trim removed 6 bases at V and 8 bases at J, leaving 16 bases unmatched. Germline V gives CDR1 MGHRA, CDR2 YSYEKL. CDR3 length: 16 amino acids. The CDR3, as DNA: TGCGCCAGCAGGACTCTTGCCGGGAGCCGGGGGGATGAGCAGTTCTTC. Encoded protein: CASRTLAGSRGDEQFF.